The next 5 T cell receptor beta chains were all read from a single sample in a study of CD8+ T cells in alopecia areata. cDNA prepared by RNA extraction and subsequent reverse transcription served as the template for sequencing. Profiling relied on immunoSEQ multiplex PCR, and the TCRdb table lists in-frame clones only, not all of them. The sample records around 200,000 clones, about 64% being singletons. Treatment here: oral pan-JAK inhibitor, 5-10 mg twice daily. Material: CD4+ T cells sorted from blood, obtained at week 4, from a patient treated with tofacitinib. The source is a human donor with alopecia areata.

The chain carries TRBV2 and TRBJ1-6; 7 nucleotides line up with TRBD1. Germline-derived CDR1 and CDR2 are SNHLY and FYNNEI. The ends lost 6 bases at V and 0 bases at J; junction bases unmatched: 11. The CDR3 covers 18 residues. The CDR3 protein is CASRRGGTASSYNSPLHF. CDR3 nucleotide sequence: TGTGCCAGCAGGAGGGGGGGGACAGCGAGCTCCTATAATTCACCCCTCCACTTT.

This clone was seen many times. CDR3 in amino acids: CASSRWAYEQYF. CDR3 coding DNA: TGTGCCAGCAGCCGGTGGGCCTACGAGCAGTACTTC. The rearrangement uses TRBV5-6 and TRBJ2-7; D gene ambiguous. With 4 bases removed from V and 2 bases from J, the gap between germline ends came to 7 bases. There are 12 residues in the CDR3. The germline V gene encodes CDR1 SGHDT and CDR2 YYEEEE.

This clone was recorded a few times. The chain has TRBV29-1 and TRBJ2-1, with 7 bases matching TRBD1. V shed 3 bases and J 6 bases; nucleotides not matched to a gene: 8. The CDR3 is made up of 14 amino acids. Germline V gene sequence: CDR1 SQVTM, CDR2 ANQGSEA. The CDR3 bases are TGCAGCGTTGAGACAGGGTTTATAGGCAATGAGCAGTTCTTC. It is translated as CSVETGFIGNEQFF.

The V call is TRBV6-6, the J call TRBJ1-6; D may be TRBD1 (5 bases). CDR3 length: 13 residues. Trimming cost V 9 bases and J 14 bases, with 20 bases left between them. Germline V gene lookup returns CDR1 MNHNY and CDR2 SVGAGI (reference sequence). CDR3 bases: TGTGCCAGTTCTTTAGGAGGCGGGGCGACCCTCCACTTT. Amino acids: CASSLGGGATLHF.

This clone was observed a single time. The chain uses TRBV4-1 and TRBJ1-5; 8 positions agree with TRBD1. The CDR3 consists of 13 residues. V gave up 0 bases and J gave up 12 bases; unmatched junction bases: 4. The germline V gene has CDR1 MGHRA and CDR2 YSYEKL. CDR3 amino acids: CASSQDGQGLQHF. DNA for the CDR3: TGCGCCAGCAGCCAAGATGGACAGGGCCTCCAGCATTTT.